Described below is a single T cell receptor (beta chain) sequence and its context. Per the study methods: Cell counts per sample came from amplifying reference gene primers. This table comes from immunoSEQ multiplex PCR, and its TCRdb copy is limited to in-frame clones, with some not included. V, J and clone size were drawn from that table, and D and trimming were deduced from the DNA. Of approximately 300,000 clones in the sample, around 85% were seen once. This sample is drawn from a study of blood T cell repertoires in COVID-19. At the level of the study: The samples span acute and convalescent COVID-19 from the United States, Italy and Spain.

The germline V and J ends were trimmed by 5 bases and 7 bases, with 9 bases remaining between them. Germline assignment: CDR1 MNHEY and CDR2 SVGEGT. The CDR3 runs 11 residues. What was sequenced was peripheral blood. The receptor was isolated from a human donor with COVID-19, enrolled during active disease. The donor label of this sample is uncertain. V gene TRBV6-2 or TRBV6-3 combines with J gene TRBJ2-7; D ambiguous. The DNA of the CDR3 is TGTGCCAGCAGTCTCGTTTCGGAGCAGTACTTC. As protein: CASSLVSEQYF.